This record concerns one T cell receptor beta chain sequence. The data were taken from a study of OX40 agonist ivuxolimab in advanced cancers. Study in general: Patients in the trial were receiving intravenous ivuxolimab every 2 weeks, at doses of 0.01 to 10 mg/kg. Head and neck, renal cell, melanoma or hepatocellular carcinoma were the cancers that dose-escalation patients had. Two patients with cutaneous melanoma and one with hepatocellular carcinoma, three in total, showed partial responses.

Systemic immunosuppression or a history of autoimmune disease excluded patients. CDR3 length equals 15 residues. Per germline, CDR1 SGHRS and CDR2 YFSETQ. With 2 bases removed from V and 3 bases from J, the gap between germline ends came to 14 bases. TCRdb's copy holds only in-frame clones and misses some; the assay was immunoSEQ multiplex PCR. In the table there are about 75,000 clones, approximately 81% of which are singletons. The material was CD4+ or CD8+ T cells sorted from blood, obtained in a trial of the OX40 agonist ivuxolimab. This rearrangement joins TRBV5-1 to TRBJ2-5; tentative D call: TRBD2 (6 bases). This sequence was found in an adult with an advanced solid tumor such as melanoma, head and neck, liver or kidney cancer. In DNA form, the CDR3 reads TGCGCCAGCAGCTTCGCGGGACGGCAAGAAGAGACCCAGTACTTC. This encodes CASSFAGRQEETQYF.